A single sample is the source of the 29 T cell receptor beta chains below, sequenced in a study of PD-1 blockade in classical Hodgkin lymphoma. Time point here: cycle 4 day 1 (C4D1), after more than five weeks of nivolumab. The patients all showed relapse after autologous stem cell transplantation, while their brentuximab vedotin exposure varied. Data came from immunoSEQ multiplex PCR; TCRdb stores just in-frame clones and leaves some out. Of about 28,000 clones listed, around four fifths are singletons. The starting material was peripheral blood mononuclear cells (PBMCs), obtained before the fourth cycle of nivolumab. Every receptor here comes from a human donor with classical Hodgkin lymphoma.

This chain connects TRBV5-5 to TRBJ1-1; TRBD1 aligns across 12 bases. V lost 4 bases, J lost 5 bases, and 9 bases stayed unmatched. The CDR3 runs 16 residues. The V gene's germline CDR1 is SGHKS and CDR2 YYEKEE (reference sequence). The CDR3 protein is CASSTRDRGLKTEAFF. The CDR3 DNA is TGTGCCAGCAGCACCCGGGACAGGGGGCTTAAGACTGAAGCTTTCTTT. The complete variable domain, with remaining parts taken from reference TRBV5-5 and TRBJ1-1, reads DAGVTQSPTHLIKTRGQQVTLRCSPISGHKSVSWYQQVLGQGPQFIFQYYEKEERGRGNFPDRFSARQFPNYSSELNVNALLLGDSALYLCASSTRDRGLKTEAFFGQGTRLTVV.

In its sample, this clone was seen a few times. V gene TRBV27 combines with J gene TRBJ1-1; D unclear. Deletions cut 3 bases from V and 2 bases from J, with 19 bases between. Germline lookup yields CDR1 MNHEY and CDR2 SMNVEV (reference sequence). This CDR3 contains 17 residues. The CDR3 sequence is CASSFRWEGRANTEAFF. As DNA, the CDR3 is TGTGCCAGCAGTTTCAGGTGGGAGGGCAGAGCCAACACTGAAGCTTTCTTT.

The chain couples TRBV25-1 to TRBJ2-1; tentative D call: TRBD1 (5 bases). From germline, CDR1 is MGHDK and CDR2 SYGVNS. The CDR3 sequence is 15 residues long. Trimming took 5 bases from V and 4 from J, leaving 15 bases between them. CDR3 DNA: TGTGCCAGCAGTAAGACAGCTCCCCTTTACAATGAGCAGTTCTTC. Amino acid sequence: CASSKTAPLYNEQFF.

The chain joins TRBV4-2 to TRBJ2-1; D gene unclear. The CDR3 has 12 residues. The V end lost 2 bases, the J end lost 9 bases, and 8 bases lay between the germline ends. Germline-derived CDR1 and CDR2 are LGHNA and YNFKEQ. The CDR3 reads CASSQSRFEQFF. In DNA form, the CDR3 reads TGTGCCAGCAGCCAATCGCGGTTTGAGCAGTTCTTC.

The genes are TRBV6-5 and TRBJ2-3, with 7 bases lining up with TRBD2. Germline assignment: CDR1 MNHEY and CDR2 SVGAGI. V lost 4 bases and J lost 4; bases outside the gene matches: 11. CDR3 length: 16 amino acids. The DNA for the CDR3 is TGTGCCAGCAGTTCACTTCTGCGGGAGAGATCAGATACGCAGTATTTT. It yields the protein CASSSLLRERSDTQYF.

J is TRBJ1-6 and V is TRBV7-9; D is undetermined. Germline V gene lookup returns CDR1 SEHNR and CDR2 FQNEAQ (reference sequence). V was trimmed by 0 bases and J by 3 bases, leaving 6 bases between them. This CDR3 region has 15 residues. DNA for the CDR3: TGTGCCAGCAGCTTAGCCAGCCGCTATAATTCACCCCTCCACTTT. Amino acid sequence: CASSLASRYNSPLHF.

The J gene is TRBJ2-7, the V gene TRBV5-4; 10 bases are shared with TRBD2. Per the germline V gene, CDR1 is SGHNT and CDR2 is YYREEE (reference sequence). The V segment lost 5 bases and the J segment 5 bases; nucleotides outside the gene matches: 7. There are 14 residues in the CDR3. The CDR3 loop reads CASSSVSGRDEQYF. CDR3 DNA sequence: TGTGCCAGCAGTTCGGTGAGCGGGAGGGACGAGCAGTACTTC. The whole variable domain, remainder taken from reference TRBV5-4 and TRBJ2-7, is ETGVTQSPTHLIKTRGQQVTLRCSSQSGHNTVSWYQQALGQGPQFIFQYYREEENGRGNFPPRFSGLQFPNYSSELNVNALELDDSALYLCASSSVSGRDEQYFGPGTRLTVT.

The chain carries TRBV7-3 and TRBJ1-1; D is unresolved. The germline gives CDR1 SGHTA, CDR2 FQGTGA. The ends were cut back, 0 bases at V and 3 bases at J, with 5 bases in the middle. The CDR3 has 13 amino acids. The CDR3: CASSLTADTEAFF. The CDR3 region has the DNA TGTGCCAGCAGCTTAACGGCGGACACTGAAGCTTTCTTT. Complete variable domain (other parts from reference TRBV7-3 and TRBJ1-1): GAGVSQTPSNKVTEKGKYVELRCDPISGHTALYWYRQSLGQGPEFLIYFQGTGAADDSGLPNDRFFAVRPEGSVSTLKIQRTERGDSAVYLCASSLTADTEAFFGQGTRLTVV.

This sequence joins TRBV28 and TRBJ2-1; TRBD2 agrees at 7 bases. Germline V lookup: CDR1 MDHEN, CDR2 SYDVKM. This CDR3 has 13 residues. V shed 10 bases and J 7 bases; nucleotides not matched to a gene: 10. This CDR3 reads CATGGLHLNEQFF. In DNA form, the CDR3 reads TGTGCCACCGGGGGGTTACATTTGAATGAGCAGTTCTTC.

The CDR3 nucleotides read TGTGCCACCAGCAGAGGCCCCCAGGGAACCTACAATGAGCAGTTCTTC. It translates to CATSRGPQGTYNEQFF. This rearrangement joins TRBV15 to TRBJ2-1; the D gene is possibly TRBD1 (5 bases). V lost 1 base to trimming and J lost 2 bases, with 12 bases between them. The CDR3 loop spans 16 amino acids. The V gene's germline CDR1 is LNHNV and CDR2 YYDKDF (reference sequence).

This sequence joins TRBV6-5 and TRBJ2-7; the match to TRBD1 covers 7 bases. Germline CDR1 MNHEY, CDR2 SVGAGI. The length of the CDR3 is 15 residues. V lost 2 bases and J lost 4; bases outside the gene matches: 8. This CDR3 reads CASSYVQGVPYEQYF. CDR3 in DNA: TGTGCCAGCAGTTACGTTCAGGGGGTCCCTTACGAGCAGTACTTC.

This clone was seen only once. The chain recombines TRBV5-5 with TRBJ2-7, with no clear D. This CDR3 comprises 14 residues. Trimming removed 0 bases at V and 2 bases at J, with 9 bases between. From germline, CDR1 is SGHKS and CDR2 YYEKEE (reference sequence). Written as DNA, the CDR3 is TGTGCCAGCAGCTTGGTTATGGATCCCTACGAGCAGTACTTC. This encodes CASSLVMDPYEQYF.

The chain recombines TRBV7-8 with TRBJ2-1; 10 bases map to TRBD2. This CDR3 spans 16 amino acids. Germline V lookup: CDR1 SGHVS, CDR2 FQNEAQ. V dropped 6 bases and J dropped 7; count of bases not matched to a gene: 12. The CDR3 bases are TGTGCCAGCAGGGCCTTGGGAGCGGGAGGGGAGAATGAGCAGTTCTTC. Translated: CASRALGAGGENEQFF.

V and J are TRBV28 and TRBJ2-1; D might be TRBD2 (5 bases). The V and J ends lost 4 bases and 5 bases respectively, with 12 bases between them. This CDR3 spans 14 amino acids. From germline, CDR1 is MDHEN and CDR2 SYDVKM. As DNA, the CDR3 is TGTGCCAGCAGTTCCCCCGGGGAGCACAATGAGCAGTTCTTC. Translated: CASSSPGEHNEQFF.

V usage is TRBV30 and J usage is TRBJ1-5; D is unclear. Looked up from germline, CDR1 is GTSNPN and CDR2 is SVGIG (reference sequence). This CDR3 has 13 residues. The V end lost 0 bases, the J end lost 3 bases, and 6 bases lay between the germline ends. CDR3 in DNA: TGTGCCTGGAGTGTACTTTCCAATCAGCCCCAGCATTTT. Translation: CAWSVLSNQPQHF.

This clone was found a few times. This rearrangement joins TRBV6-1 to TRBJ1-2, with a possible D match to TRBD1 (6 bases). The CDR3 is 14 amino acids. V lost 10 bases to trimming and J lost 1 base, with 16 bases between them. In germline, CDR1 is MNHNS, CDR2 SASEGT. CDR3 in amino acids: CAILDRTHNYGYTF. The CDR3 DNA reads as TGTGCCATTTTAGACAGGACTCATAACTATGGCTACACCTTC.

J is TRBJ1-5 and V is TRBV28; TRBD1 agrees at 7 bases. The germline V gene encodes CDR1 MDHEN and CDR2 SYDVKM. J gave up 4 bases and V 2 bases, and 5 bases lay outside the gene matches. The length of the CDR3 is 15 residues. CDR3 in DNA: TGTGCCAGCAGTTTAACCTCAGGGGGTAATCAGCCCCAGCATTTT. It is translated as CASSLTSGGNQPQHF.

This chain joins TRBV19 and TRBJ2-7; 11 bases are a match to TRBD2. After removal of 3 bases from V and 4 bases from J, the junction contained 2 bases not matched to a gene. Germline V lookup: CDR1 LNHDA, CDR2 SQIVND (reference sequence). The CDR3 is 14 residues long. The CDR3 nucleotides are TGTGCCAGTAGTATTTCTAGCGGGGGGTACGAGCAGTACTTC. Its translation: CASSISSGGYEQYF.

The count of this clone is one. The J gene is TRBJ2-3, the V gene TRBV28, with D perhaps assigned TRBD1 or TRBD2 (5 bases each). V lost 6 bases, J lost 0 bases, and 16 bases lay in between. The CDR3 consists of 16 residues. CDR1 and CDR2 from the germline V gene are MDHEN and SYDVKM. The DNA of the CDR3 is TGTGCCAGCAGGCGTTCACCCGGGACCAGCACAGATACGCAGTATTTT. This sequence encodes CASRRSPGTSTDTQYF.

The chain combines TRBV7-1 with TRBJ2-7; D unclear. TRBV7-1 carries the ORF label, with uncertain function. The CDR3 is 15 residues long. Trimming took 5 bases from V and 0 from J, leaving 14 bases between them. The CDR3 protein is CASSTDKLSSYEQYF. CDR3 in DNA: TGTGCCAGCAGCACTGACAAGTTGAGCTCCTACGAGCAGTACTTC.

The chain employs TRBV19 and TRBJ2-3, with 12 bases matching TRBD2. This CDR3 has 15 residues. CDR1 and CDR2 (germline): LNHDA, SQIVND (reference sequence). V dropped 5 bases and J dropped 5; count of bases not matched to a gene: 5. CDR3 nucleotide sequence: TGTGCCAGTAGTCTAGCACTAGCGGGAGGAGATACGCAGTATTTT. Residues: CASSLALAGGDTQYF.

This clone was recorded only once. The chain has TRBV29-1 and TRBJ2-5; no firm D call. V lost 4 bases and J 1 base, leaving 7 bases between the germline ends. Germline V gene lookup returns CDR1 SQVTM and CDR2 ANQGSEA. The CDR3 covers 12 residues. CDR3 sequence reads: CSVGQAQETQYF. The CDR3 region has the DNA TGCAGCGTTGGGCAGGCCCAAGAGACCCAGTACTTC.

This clone was found a few times. V is TRBV6-5 and J is TRBJ1-2; 11 nucleotides agree with TRBD1. V shed 6 bases and J 1 base; nucleotides not matched to a gene: 4. Germline loops: CDR1 MNHEY, CDR2 SVGAGI. The CDR3 contains 15 residues. The DNA of the CDR3 is TGTGCCAGCAGCCCCGGGACAGGGGGTAACTATGGCTACACCTTC. Translating gives CASSPGTGGNYGYTF.

The rearrangement joins TRBV19 to TRBJ2-7, with 7 bases that match TRBD2. CDR1 is LNHDA and CDR2 is SQIVND in the germline V gene (reference sequence). This CDR3 comprises 15 residues. The V and J ends lost 4 bases and 4 bases, in that order; junction bases with no gene match: 10. In DNA form, the CDR3 reads TGTGCCAGTAGTACGGGGTCGGGGGGAATTTACGAGCAGTACTTC. Its translation is CASSTGSGGIYEQYF.

The gene calls are TRBV27 and TRBJ2-7; no clear D gene. This CDR3 has 13 amino acids. Germline CDR1 MNHEY, CDR2 SMNVEV (reference sequence). The V end lost 4 bases, the J end lost 5 bases, and 12 bases lay between the germline ends. The CDR3 reads CASSSVVINEQYF. The CDR3 DNA reads as TGTGCCAGCAGTTCGGTGGTTATCAACGAGCAGTACTTC.

This clone was picked up one time. V gene TRBV4-2 combines with J gene TRBJ1-5; D remains unclear. CDR3 length: 15 amino acids. Trimming removed 1 base from V and 0 bases from J, with 7 bases in between. Germline CDR1 is LGHNA and CDR2 is YNFKEQ. The CDR3 nucleotides are TGTGCCAGCAGCCAAGGGACGGCTAGCAATCAGCCCCAGCATTTT. Protein: CASSQGTASNQPQHF.

The chain recombines TRBV5-1 with TRBJ2-4, with 9 bases that match TRBD1. In germline, CDR1 is SGHRS, CDR2 YFSETQ. This CDR3 is built from 13 residues. V shed 0 bases and J 15 bases; nucleotides not matched to a gene: 7. The CDR3: CASSLGSRTGAYF. The CDR3 DNA reads as TGCGCCAGCAGCTTGGGCAGCCGGACAGGGGCGTACTTC.

The rearrangement joins TRBV6-1 to TRBJ2-2; TRBD2 matches 10 bases. The V gene end was trimmed by 4 bases and the J gene end by 0 bases; junction bases not matched to a gene: 14. Germline CDR1 and CDR2: MNHNS and SASEGT. The CDR3 covers 20 residues. CDR3 nucleotide sequence: TGTGCCAGCAGTGCCAGAATTCTGGGACTAGCGCAAACGAACACCGGGGAGCTGTTTTTT. Its protein product is CASSARILGLAQTNTGELFF.

The chain links TRBV28 to TRBJ2-1, with D perhaps TRBD2 (5 bases). Germline V gives CDR1 MDHEN, CDR2 SYDVKM. The V end lost 3 bases, the J end lost 2 bases, and 17 bases lay between the germline ends. The CDR3 length is 17 residues. CDR3 protein: CASSFPGGLTAYNEQFF. The CDR3 nucleotides are TGTGCCAGCAGTTTTCCCGGAGGACTGACGGCCTACAATGAGCAGTTCTTC. The variable domain in full, with the rest retrieved from reference TRBV28 and TRBJ2-1, is DVKVTQSSRYLVKRTGEKVFLECVQDMDHENMFWYRQDPGLGLRLIYFSYDVKMKEKGDIPEGYSVSREKKERFSLILESASTNQTSMYLCASSFPGGLTAYNEQFFGPGTRLTVL.